The next 30 T cell receptor beta chains were all read from a single sample in a study of blood T cell repertoires in COVID-19. Assay: immunoSEQ multiplex PCR; the TCRdb copy retains only in-frame clones and omits some. This repertoire shows about 140,000 clones, approximately 78% found once; its top ten account for 4% to 5%. The sequencing sample was made of peripheral blood. These receptors all stem from a woman older than 75 with acute or convalescent COVID-19.

The rearrangement uses TRBV10-3 and TRBJ1-2, with 9 bases matching TRBD1. The germline CDR1 and CDR2 sequences are ENHRY and SYGVKD. The V segment lost 3 bases and the J segment 6 bases; nucleotides outside the gene matches: 5. The CDR3 is 14 residues long. CDR3 sequence: CAISETTGGNGYTF. The CDR3, as DNA: TGTGCCATCAGTGAAACGACAGGGGGAAATGGCTACACCTTC.

This chain uses TRBV19 with TRBJ1-4; 8 nucleotides align to TRBD1. CDR3 length: 16 amino acids. The J segment lost 7 bases and the V segment lost 1 base, leaving 8 bases of the junction unmatched. CDR1 and CDR2 (germline): LNHDA, SQIVND (reference sequence). CDR3 sequence (DNA): TGTGCCAGTAGTATAGTCCGAGGGACAGGTGGTGAAAAACTGTTTTTT. This gives the protein CASSIVRGTGGEKLFF.

This clone was seen more than once but under ten times. The chain carries TRBV15 and TRBJ1-4; D not resolved. This CDR3 comprises 14 residues. The V gene lost 3 bases and the J gene lost 8 bases, with 13 bases spanning the gap. Germline loops: CDR1 LNHNV, CDR2 YYDKDF (reference sequence). CDR3 DNA sequence: TGTGCCACCAGCAGGGCTCGGGGAAAGGAAAAACTGTTTTTT. This codes for CATSRARGKEKLFF.

This chain uses TRBV11-2 with TRBJ2-5, with D tentatively TRBD2 (7 bases). Trimming took 0 bases from V and 11 from J, leaving 19 bases between them. Germline CDR1 is SGHAT and CDR2 is FQNNGV. The CDR3 consists of 15 residues. CDR3 in amino acids: CASSLEVGGPYTQYF. The CDR3 DNA sequence: TGTGCCAGCAGCTTAGAGGTGGGGGGGCCTTATACGCAGTACTTC.

The genes are TRBV4-1 and TRBJ2-1, with 9 bases identical to TRBD2. The CDR3 runs 17 residues. CDR1 MGHRA and CDR2 YSYEKL come from the germline V gene. V was pared by 2 bases and J by 1 base, with 6 bases of the junction left unmatched. In DNA form, the CDR3 reads TGCGCCAGCAGCCAAAGGGTAGCGGGGGTTTCCTACAATGAGCAGTTCTTC. Protein sequence: CASSQRVAGVSYNEQFF.

The chain recombines TRBV30 with TRBJ1-5, with a possible D match to TRBD1 (5 bases). CDR1 GTSNPN and CDR2 SVGIG come from the germline V gene (reference sequence). Trimming removed 0 bases from V and 1 base from J, with 13 bases in between. This CDR3 has 16 amino acids. CDR3 nucleotide sequence: TGTGCCTGGAGTGTGGGAGGGGCTGGGAGCAATCAGCCCCAGCATTTT. Its translation: CAWSVGGAGSNQPQHF.

In its sample, this clone was seen once. The V gene is TRBV6-1, the J gene TRBJ1-2; D is perhaps TRBD1 (5 bases). The CDR3 consists of 15 residues. V was clipped by 2 bases and J by 1 base, with 11 bases between them. In germline, CDR1 is MNHNS, CDR2 SASEGT. The chain's CDR3 is CASSERPGLNYGYTF. CDR3 sequence (DNA): TGTGCCAGCAGTGAAAGGCCAGGGCTTAACTATGGCTACACCTTC.

The rearrangement links TRBV11-2 to TRBJ2-1, with D possibly being TRBD1 (5 bases). CDR3 length: 16 residues. The V end lost 4 bases, the J end lost 5 bases, and 18 bases lay between the germline ends. Germline assignment: CDR1 SGHAT and CDR2 FQNNGV. The CDR3 DNA follows: TGTGCCAGCAGCTCGCTATACAAGGGGAAAAACAATGAGCAGTTCTTC. Encoded protein: CASSSLYKGKNNEQFF.

The J gene is TRBJ1-2, the V gene TRBV18; D is unclear. Germline V CDR1 and CDR2: KGHSH, LQKENI. The CDR3 runs 17 residues. V dropped 0 bases and J dropped 0 bases, with 14 bases sitting between them. CDR3 coding DNA: TGTGCCAGCTCACCACCGCCAGGCCGTACGACTAACTATGGCTACACCTTC. Protein product: CASSPPPGRTTNYGYTF.

The CDR3 region is CASLLAVNTGELFF. The DNA of the CDR3 is TGTGCCAGCCTTTTAGCGGTCAACACCGGGGAGCTGTTTTTT. This chain links TRBV19 with TRBJ2-2; D perhaps matches TRBD2 (6 bases). The CDR3 length is 14 residues. The germline CDR1 and CDR2 sequences are LNHDA and SQIVND (reference sequence). V lost 9 bases to trimming and J lost 2 bases, with 13 bases between them.

The chain combines TRBV13 with TRBJ1-4; 7 bases line up with TRBD1. Per the germline V gene, CDR1 is PRHDT and CDR2 is FYEKMQ (reference sequence). CDR3 length equals 14 residues. V gave up 7 bases and J gave up 7 bases; unmatched junction bases: 9. CDR3 nucleotides: TGTGCCAGCAATTCAGGGGGAGACCCTGAAAAACTGTTTTTT. This codes for CASNSGGDPEKLFF.

The CDR3 loop is CASSYASSGANVLTF. CDR3 nucleotide sequence: TGTGCCAGCAGTTACGCTAGCTCTGGGGCCAACGTCCTGACTTTC. V gene TRBV6-6 combines with J gene TRBJ2-6; unclear D gene. CDR3 length equals 15 residues. Per the germline V gene, CDR1 is MNHNY and CDR2 is SVGAGI (reference sequence). V lost 2 bases and J 0 bases, leaving 5 bases between the germline ends.

The chain links TRBV11-2 to TRBJ1-2; 8 bases are a match to TRBD1. With V trimmed by 4 bases and J by 3 bases, 7 bases remained unmatched. Germline CDR1 and CDR2: SGHAT and FQNNGV. This CDR3 is 15 amino acids long. CDR3 sequence (DNA): TGTGCCAGCAGCTCCCAGGGGGCTTTCGACTATGGCTACACCTTC. This codes for CASSSQGAFDYGYTF.

The chain uses TRBV4-1 and TRBJ1-1; 9 positions match TRBD1. J was trimmed by 5 bases and V by 3 bases; bases with no gene match: 4. The V gene's germline CDR1 is MGHRA and CDR2 YSYEKL. There are 14 residues in the CDR3. CDR3 nucleotides: TGCGCCAGCAGCCACCGGACAGGGGAGACTGAAGCTTTCTTT. Amino acid sequence: CASSHRTGETEAFF.

J is TRBJ2-2 and V is TRBV19; TRBD2 is a possible D gene (6 bases). V lost 2 bases and J lost 4, with 11 bases in between. The CDR3 totals 15 residues. Per germline, CDR1 LNHDA and CDR2 SQIVND (reference sequence). The CDR3 sequence: CASSITAGSTGELFF. The CDR3, as DNA: TGTGCCAGTAGTATAACGGCGGGATCCACCGGGGAGCTGTTTTTT.

This clone showed up just a few times. The rearrangement links TRBV27 to TRBJ2-7, with 11 bases fitting TRBD1. There are 15 residues in the CDR3. Germline values: CDR1 MNHEY, CDR2 SMNVEV (reference sequence). V dropped 6 bases and J dropped 4; count of bases not matched to a gene: 8. The CDR3 coding sequence is TGTGCCAGCAGGAAGAGCCGGGACAGGGGGTACGAGCAGTACTTC. Its protein product is CASRKSRDRGYEQYF.

CDR3 residues: CASRIGGRLNEKLFF. CDR3 nucleotides: TGTGCCAGCAGGATAGGTGGGAGGTTGAATGAAAAACTGTTTTTT. The rearrangement uses TRBV2 and TRBJ1-4, with D unclear. The germline CDR1 and CDR2 sequences are SNHLY and FYNNEI. V was shortened by 6 bases and J by 5 bases, with 16 bases between the two germline ends. This CDR3 region has 15 residues.

The gene calls are TRBV6-6 and TRBJ1-5, with unresolved D. This CDR3 comprises 12 residues. From germline, CDR1 is MNHNY and CDR2 SVGAGI (reference sequence). With 7 bases removed from V and 4 bases from J, the gap between germline ends came to 8 bases. This chain's CDR3 is CASNNPNQPQHF. Here the CDR3 DNA reads TGTGCCAGCAACAACCCGAATCAGCCCCAGCATTTT.

The genes are TRBV4-2 and TRBJ1-2; maybe TRBD1 (5 bases). The length of the CDR3 is 14 residues. Germline CDR1 is LGHNA and CDR2 is YNFKEQ. V lost 4 bases and J lost 6, with 15 bases in between. CDR3 region: CASSPSGDKNGYTF. The CDR3 DNA reads as TGTGCCAGCAGCCCGTCGGGGGATAAGAATGGCTACACCTTC.

The chain has TRBV7-2 and TRBJ2-3, with TRBD1 identical over 7 bases. The CDR3 totals 13 residues. CDR1 is SGHTA, CDR2 FQGNSA, per germline. J gave up 8 bases and V 6 bases, and 8 bases lay outside the gene matches. The CDR3 DNA sequence: TGTGCCAGCAGGCCACAGGGGTTGGCTACGCAGTATTTT. Translating it yields CASRPQGLATQYF.

The chain combines TRBV12-3 or TRBV12-4 with TRBJ2-5, with D uncertain. The CDR3 contains 13 residues. V lost 3 bases, J lost 1 base, and 6 bases lay in between. CDR3 amino acids: CASSFGRQETQYF. The CDR3 nucleotides read TGTGCCAGCAGTTTCGGTCGCCAAGAGACCCAGTACTTC.

The chain couples TRBV9 to TRBJ1-6, with D uncertain. Germline V gene sequence: CDR1 SGDLS, CDR2 YYNGEE. CDR3 length: 16 amino acids. V was cut by 6 bases and J by 4 bases, with 17 bases left in between. CDR3 DNA sequence: TGTGCCAGCACCCGATTAGGGTCGGGATATAATTCACCCCTCCACTTT. Protein: CASTRLGSGYNSPLHF.

The chain carries TRBV13 and TRBJ1-3; 7 positions match TRBD1. Trimming took 7 bases from V and 1 from J; bases not matched to a gene: 4. CDR1 is PRHDT, CDR2 FYEKMQ, per germline (reference sequence). The CDR3 totals 14 residues. CDR3 residues: CASKWTGSGNTIYF. Here the CDR3 DNA reads TGTGCCAGCAAGTGGACAGGTTCTGGAAACACCATATATTTT.

V usage is TRBV2 and J usage is TRBJ2-5, with unresolved D. The CDR3 runs 12 residues. The germline V gene has CDR1 SNHLY and CDR2 FYNNEI. Trimming removed 9 bases from V and 4 bases from J, with 12 bases in between. This chain's CDR3 is CASSLERETQYF. CDR3 coding DNA: TGTGCCAGTTCCTTGGAGCGAGAGACCCAGTACTTC.

The V and J genes are TRBV5-1 and TRBJ1-2; D possibly corresponds to TRBD1 (5 bases). The CDR3 covers 14 residues. Per germline, CDR1 SGHRS and CDR2 YFSETQ. Trimming shortened V by 2 bases and J by 5 bases, and 13 bases separated the two germline ends. The CDR3 DNA follows: TGCGCCAGCAGCTTCCAAGACAGCACATATGGCTACACCTTC. Its protein product is CASSFQDSTYGYTF.

This chain joins TRBV5-1 and TRBJ1-6, with 7 bases that match TRBD1. The CDR3 sequence is 15 residues long. J gave up 3 bases and V 4 bases, and 4 bases lay outside the gene matches. Germline V gives CDR1 SGHRS, CDR2 YFSETQ. The CDR3 DNA reads as TGCGCCAGCAGCCCCCGGGACAGCTATAATTCACCCCTCCACTTT. Its translation: CASSPRDSYNSPLHF.

The chain employs TRBV2 and TRBJ1-6, with 9 bases identical to TRBD1. The CDR3 has 14 residues. The junction had 11 bases not matched to a gene; V was cut back by 6 bases and J by 14 bases. CDR1 is SNHLY and CDR2 is FYNNEI in the germline V gene. The CDR3 reads CASSYGQGRVALHF. The DNA for the CDR3 is TGTGCCAGCAGCTACGGACAGGGGAGGGTTGCCCTCCACTTT.

The chain employs TRBV3-1 (or the pseudogene TRBV3-2) and TRBJ2-2; D possibly corresponds to TRBD2 (5 bases). Per the germline V gene, CDR1 is LGHDT and CDR2 is YNNKEL (reference sequence). This CDR3 has 12 amino acids. V was pared by 4 bases and J by 5 bases, with 5 bases between. CDR3 region: CASSRTTGELFF. The DNA for the CDR3 is TGTGCCAGCAGCCGGACTACCGGGGAGCTGTTTTTT.

This clone showed up just once. V and J are TRBV5-6 and TRBJ1-1; 7 positions match TRBD1. The CDR3 is 17 amino acids. Germline V gene sequence: CDR1 SGHDT, CDR2 YYEEEE. The ends lost 3 bases at V and 7 bases at J; junction bases unmatched: 18. In nucleotides, the CDR3 is TGTGCCAGCAGCTCCGACAGGGACAGCCCCTTAAGTCGTGAAGCTTTCTTT. Translating it yields CASSSDRDSPLSREAFF.

This rearrangement joins TRBV6-5 to TRBJ1-2; a possible D gene is TRBD1 (5 bases). This CDR3 region has 14 residues. Germline V lookup: CDR1 MNHEY, CDR2 SVGAGI. Between the trimmed V and J ends, which lost 9 bases and 3 bases, there was a span of 17 bases. The CDR3 sequence is CASFSTGADYGYTF. DNA for the CDR3: TGTGCCAGTTTTTCGACTGGGGCGGACTATGGCTACACCTTC.